Below are 28 T cell receptor beta chains sequenced from a single sample in a study of human T cells and chemical hapten exposure. Noted time point: patch test 3, about 24 weeks after DPC sensitization. Treatment specified: therapeutic diphenylcyclopropenone sensitization with weekly scalp DPC. TCRdb passed the RACE reads through MiXCR, listing each CDR3 protein once. The sample holds about 200,000 distinct CDR3 sequences, approximately 24% seen once. Sequencing was performed on whole blood, taken in connection with sensitization to the hapten diphenylcyclopropenone (DPC). Receptor source: a woman between 40 and 50 years old with alopecia areata. Some clones in this sample may be carry-over from other donors' samples.

V usage is TRBV11-1 and J usage is TRBJ2-7, with D unclear. The CDR3 runs to 13 residues. With 1 base removed from V and 6 bases from J, the gap between germline ends came to 10 bases. Germline V gene data show CDR1 as SGHAT and CDR2 as FQDESV (reference sequence). This CDR3 is CASSLDLVSEQYF. DNA for the CDR3: TGTGCCAGCAGCTTAGACCTGGTGAGCGAGCAGTACTTC.

This chain uses TRBV2 with TRBJ2-1, with no clear D. The germline V gene has CDR1 SNHLY and CDR2 FYNNEI. This CDR3 has 12 amino acids. The V gene lost 1 base and the J gene lost 15 bases, with 13 bases spanning the gap. The CDR3 spells CASSEGAGWGFF. In DNA form, the CDR3 reads TGTGCCAGCAGTGAAGGGGCAGGTTGGGGGTTCTTC.

The chain combines TRBV28 with TRBJ1-1, with D hard to call. Germline V CDR1 and CDR2: MDHEN, SYDVKM. The CDR3 extends over 13 amino acids. The V end lost 8 bases, the J end lost 0 bases, and 10 bases lay between the germline ends. DNA for the CDR3: TGTGCCAGCTTCTTTCCCATGAACACTGAAGCTTTCTTT. It yields the protein CASFFPMNTEAFF.

This rearrangement joins TRBV7-9 to TRBJ2-2, with TRBD1 matching 7 bases. The CDR3 is 15 amino acids. V shed 4 bases and J 6 bases; nucleotides not matched to a gene: 8. Germline V gene lookup returns CDR1 SEHNR and CDR2 FQNEAQ (reference sequence). CDR3 sequence reads: CASSSGQDSAGELFF. The CDR3 DNA sequence: TGTGCCAGCAGCTCAGGACAGGATTCGGCCGGGGAGCTGTTTTTT.

The chain uses TRBV7-9 and TRBJ2-5; D is uncertain. The germline gives CDR1 SEHNR, CDR2 FQNEAQ (reference sequence). Between the trimmed V and J ends, which lost 3 bases and 1 base, there was a span of 6 bases. The CDR3 sequence is 13 residues long. CDR3 protein: CASSLGTQETQYF. The CDR3 DNA follows: TGTGCCAGCAGCTTGGGAACCCAAGAGACCCAGTACTTC.

The chain recombines TRBV5-1 with TRBJ2-1; a possible D gene is TRBD2 (6 bases). Trimming took off 2 bases at V and 8 bases at J, with 14 bases between the two ends. From germline, CDR1 is SGHRS and CDR2 YFSETQ. The CDR3 runs 14 residues. CDR3: CASSLTGTDDEQFF. In DNA, the CDR3 is TGCGCCAGCAGCTTAACCGGGACTGACGATGAGCAGTTCTTC.

CDR3 sequence: CASSPRGRTTYEQYF. In nucleotides, the CDR3 is TGTGCCAGCAGCCCACGGGGCCGGACTACCTACGAGCAGTACTTC. The gene calls are TRBV7-9 and TRBJ2-7, with D possibly TRBD2 on 6 matching bases. Germline V lookup: CDR1 SEHNR, CDR2 FQNEAQ (reference sequence). Trimming took 5 bases from V and 2 from J, leaving 16 bases between them. The CDR3 runs 15 residues.

The sample holds a few counts of this clonotype. The chain uses TRBV28 and TRBJ1-1; TRBD1 might be the D (6 bases). Germline V lookup: CDR1 MDHEN, CDR2 SYDVKM. V was shortened by 6 bases and J by 10 bases, with 15 bases between the two germline ends. The CDR3 has 12 residues. The CDR3: CASRPRPGAAFF. The CDR3 bases are TGTGCCAGCAGGCCCAGACCGGGGGCAGCTTTCTTT.

The rearrangement joins TRBV2 to TRBJ2-7, with 7 positions matching TRBD1. Germline CDR1 is SNHLY and CDR2 is FYNNEI. The CDR3 consists of 12 residues. After removal of 11 bases from V and 8 bases from J, the junction contained 12 bases not matched to a gene. CDR3 DNA sequence: TGTGCCGGCGACAGGGCGCGCACCCAGCAGTACTTC. Translating gives CAGDRARTQQYF.

This clonotype was seen only a few times. The V call is TRBV10-3, the J call TRBJ2-1; D gene uncertain. V dropped 0 bases and J dropped 7 bases, with 7 bases sitting between them. CDR3 size: 13 residues. Germline V gene data show CDR1 as ENHRY and CDR2 as SYGVKD. This chain's CDR3 is CAISESGMNEQFF. The DNA for the CDR3 is TGTGCCATCAGTGAGTCTGGAATGAATGAGCAGTTCTTC.

V and J are TRBV4-1 and TRBJ2-1; 9 positions match TRBD1. CDR3 length equals 18 residues. In germline, CDR1 is MGHRA, CDR2 YSYEKL. The junction had 15 bases not matched to a gene; V was cut back by 1 base and J by 8 bases. CDR3 protein: CASSQGPAGTGTRDEQFF. The CDR3 DNA reads TGCGCCAGCAGCCAAGGACCGGCCGGGACAGGGACCAGGGATGAGCAGTTCTTC.

The gene calls are TRBV13 and TRBJ1-2; no definite D call. The germline gives CDR1 PRHDT, CDR2 FYEKMQ (reference sequence). V lost 0 bases, J lost 6 bases, and 14 bases lay in between. This CDR3 is built from 15 residues. CDR3: CASSLGAGPWDGYTF. The CDR3 DNA is TGTGCCAGCAGCTTAGGAGCTGGACCCTGGGATGGCTACACCTTC.

The rearrangement links TRBV11-1 to TRBJ2-1, with a possible D match to TRBD2 (5 bases). The V end lost 5 bases, the J end lost 8 bases, and 10 bases lay between the germline ends. CDR1 is SGHAT and CDR2 is FQDESV in the germline V gene (reference sequence). The CDR3 totals 12 residues. The CDR3 sequence: CASSPGEYEQFF. CDR3 in DNA: TGTGCCAGCAGCCCCGGGGAGTATGAGCAGTTCTTC.

This clonotype appeared once. J is TRBJ2-3 and V is TRBV20-1, with TRBD2 matching 12 bases. CDR3 size: 16 residues. Trimming at V came to 2 bases and at J to 1 base, leaving 4 bases not matched to a gene. Germline V gene data show CDR1 as DFQATT and CDR2 as SNEGSKA (reference sequence). The CDR3 DNA sequence: TGCAGTGCTAGACTAGCGGGAGGGCCTGGCACAGATACGCAGTATTTT. The encoded protein is CSARLAGGPGTDTQYF.

This clonotype was recorded many times. The J gene is TRBJ2-1, the V gene TRBV4-3, with 7 bases fitting TRBD2. The CDR3 consists of 15 residues. Germline trimming cut 1 base from V and 8 bases from J; bases unmatched to any gene: 8. Germline V gives CDR1 LGHNA, CDR2 YSLEER. Here the CDR3 reads CASSQAAGEVDEQFF. The CDR3 DNA follows: TGCGCCAGCAGCCAAGCCGCGGGAGAGGTGGATGAGCAGTTCTTC.

The rearrangement links TRBV10-3 to TRBJ2-3, with TRBD2 matching 8 bases. Germline CDR1 ENHRY, CDR2 SYGVKD. The length of the CDR3 is 14 residues. Trimming cost V 7 bases and J 8 bases; bases outside gene matches: 11. CDR3 nucleotide sequence: TGTGCCATCATGGCGGCACAGGCGGGAGGTACGCAGTATTTT. This codes for CAIMAAQAGGTQYF.

V is TRBV27 and J is TRBJ2-1, with D tentatively TRBD1 (6 bases). The CDR3 extends over 16 amino acids. Between the trimmed V and J ends, which lost 4 bases and 0 bases, there was a span of 13 bases. Germline V gene data show CDR1 as MNHEY and CDR2 as SMNVEV (reference sequence). The CDR3 region has the DNA TGTGCCAGCAGTTCGGGACATAGTAGCTCCTACAATGAGCAGTTCTTC. It specifies CASSSGHSSSYNEQFF.

This clonotype was counted many times. This CDR3 reads CSVEDGGEATEAFF. CDR3 coding DNA: TGCAGCGTTGAAGATGGGGGTGAGGCCACTGAAGCTTTCTTT. The rearrangement uses TRBV29-1 and TRBJ1-1; D perhaps matches TRBD1 (5 bases). The germline V gene has CDR1 SQVTM and CDR2 ANQGSEA. The CDR3 length is 14 residues. V lost 0 bases and J lost 4, with 12 bases in between.

The chain employs TRBV3-1 and TRBJ2-2; D possibly corresponds to TRBD2 (7 bases). Trimming stripped 0 bases from V and 6 bases from J, with 11 bases between. CDR1 LGHDT and CDR2 YNNKEL come from the germline V gene (reference sequence). CDR3 size: 15 residues. In DNA form, the CDR3 reads TGTGCCAGCAGCCAAGATCCCGGGGGGCCCGGGGAGCTGTTTTTT. This sequence encodes CASSQDPGGPGELFF.

V usage is TRBV24-1 and J usage is TRBJ2-1; D may match TRBD1 or TRBD2 (5 bases each). CDR1 and CDR2 from the germline V gene are KGHDR and SFDVKD. V was pared by 6 bases and J by 6 bases, with 11 bases between. The CDR3 loop spans 13 amino acids. The CDR3, as DNA: TGTGCCACCAGTCGAGGGGTCCTCAATGAGCAGTTCTTC. It specifies CATSRGVLNEQFF.

The chain links TRBV6-2 or TRBV6-3 to TRBJ1-5; D gene ambiguous. Trimming pared 6 bases from V and 5 bases from J, leaving 11 bases between. The CDR3 runs 13 residues. Germline lookup yields CDR1 MNHEY and CDR2 SVGEGT. The CDR3 nucleotides read TGTGCCAGCAGGAGGAGCGGCCATCAGCCCCAGCATTTT. Residues: CASRRSGHQPQHF.

This clonotype was recorded many times. The J gene is TRBJ2-7, the V gene TRBV21-1. TRBV21-1 is classified as a pseudogene. This CDR3 is built from 14 residues. The CDR3 sequence: CASITPHLSYEQYF. The CDR3 region has the DNA TGTGCCAGCATTACACCTCATCTCTCCTACGAGCAGTACTTC.

This clonotype was detected many times. The CDR3 loop reads CSVRTAYEQYF. DNA of the CDR3: TGCAGCGTACGGACTGCCTACGAGCAGTACTTC. The V gene is TRBV29-1, the J gene TRBJ2-7, with D perhaps TRBD2 (5 bases). The germline gives CDR1 SQVTM, CDR2 ANQGSEA. The CDR3 runs 11 residues. V dropped 6 bases and J dropped 2 bases, with 8 bases sitting between them.

The genes are TRBV5-1 and TRBJ2-2, with D possibly called TRBD1 or TRBD2 (5 bases each). The CDR3 has 15 residues. V lost 5 bases and J 6 bases, leaving 17 bases between the germline ends. CDR1 is SGHRS and CDR2 is YFSETQ in the germline V gene. As DNA, the CDR3 is TGCGCCAGCAGTCTCTACGCCGGGGCGTCCGGGGAGCTGTTTTTT. Its translation is CASSLYAGASGELFF.

This clonotype was detected a few times. V is TRBV10-2 and J is TRBJ1-2; no reliable D call. The CDR3 is 12 residues long. Trimming stripped 0 bases from V and 6 bases from J, with 5 bases between. Germline V gene data show CDR1 as WSHSY and CDR2 as SAAADI. The CDR3 DNA sequence: TGCGCCAGCAGTGAGTCCAGCAATGGCTACACCTTC. This encodes CASSESSNGYTF.

This chain connects TRBV6-2 or TRBV6-3 to TRBJ2-7; 14 bases line up with TRBD2. The CDR3 sequence is 15 residues long. CDR1 MNHEY and CDR2 SVGEGT come from the germline V gene. V shed 6 bases and J 3 bases; nucleotides not matched to a gene: 4. CDR3 residues: CASRGGLAGVYEQYF. The CDR3 nucleotides are TGTGCCAGCAGGGGGGGACTAGCGGGAGTCTACGAGCAGTACTTC.

V usage is TRBV7-2 and J usage is TRBJ1-5; tentative D call: TRBD1 (6 bases). Germline CDR1 is SGHTA and CDR2 is FQGNSA. The ends were cut back, 5 bases at V and 2 bases at J, with 13 bases in the middle. The length of the CDR3 is 15 residues. The CDR3 DNA reads TGTGCCAGCAGCCTAACAGGGATGGGCAATCAGCCCCAGCATTTT. Translated: CASSLTGMGNQPQHF. The full variable domain, its missing parts supplied by reference TRBV7-2 and TRBJ1-5, is GAGVSQSPSNKVTEKGKDVELRCDPISGHTALYWYRQSLGQGLEFLIYFQGNSAPDKSGLPSDRFSAERTGGSVSTLTIQRTQQEDSAVYLCASSLTGMGNQPQHFGDGTRLSIL.

The genes are TRBV20-1 and TRBJ2-5; D is unresolved. Germline lookup yields CDR1 DFQATT and CDR2 SNEGSKA (reference sequence). This CDR3 is built from 12 residues. Trimming pared 3 bases from V and 1 base from J, leaving 6 bases between. The CDR3 sequence is CSASSVQETQYF. The CDR3 coding sequence is TGCAGTGCTAGTTCAGTCCAAGAGACCCAGTACTTC.